These 3 T cell receptor beta chains were sequenced from one sample in a study of T cells in Graves' hyperthyroidism and ophthalmopathy. From RNA transcripts, TCR beta CDR3 regions were amplified. HTBI primers were the set used in a first-round RT-PCR of the TCR CDR3. TCRdb re-derived calls from the multiplex PCR reads in MiXCR, one entry per CDR3 protein. Among 530,000 or so distinct CDR3 sequences, approximately 24% were seen once, and the ten largest hold approximately 11%. The material sequenced was blood. These receptors originate from a woman aged 25 to 45 with Graves' ophthalmopathy.

This clonotype was seen more than once but under ten times. The gene calls are TRBV29-1 and TRBJ1-1; no firm D call. Germline loops: CDR1 SQVTM, CDR2 ANQGSEA. The CDR3 has 13 amino acids. V was trimmed by 7 bases and J by 0 bases, leaving 12 bases between them. The CDR3 protein is CSGASGMNTEAFF. DNA for the CDR3: TGCAGCGGGGCATCGGGCATGAACACTGAAGCTTTCTTT.

The chain links TRBV27 to TRBJ1-5; weak D call: TRBD1 (6 bases). Germline loops: CDR1 MNHEY, CDR2 SMNVEV (reference sequence). The CDR3 is 14 residues long. V was trimmed by 6 bases and J by 6 bases, leaving 15 bases between them. This CDR3 is CASRLTGIAQPQHF. The CDR3 DNA sequence: TGTGCCAGCAGGCTAACAGGGATAGCTCAGCCCCAGCATTTT.

Comments on this clonotype: A read error may explain this, as a much larger clone is one base away. The chain combines TRBV24-1 with TRBJ2-4; 11 bases fit TRBD2. The length of the CDR3 is 17 residues. CDR1 is KGHDR and CDR2 is SFDVKD in the germline V gene. Here the CDR3 reads CATSDSALAGGKNIKYF. CDR3 DNA sequence: TGTGCCACCAGTGATTCCGCGCTAGCGGGGGGAAAAAACATTAAGTACTTC.